The following is a T cell receptor beta chain sequence with its context. Its antigen is not identified. Generated by immunoSEQ multiplex PCR, the TCRdb table keeps only in-frame clones and is missing some. The sample shows about 300,000 clones, 76% of them seen only once. The data stem from a study of cytotoxic CD8 clonotypes in ibrutinib-treated CLL. Study details: Averaging across samples gave approximately 270,000 productive templates and 94,082 productive rearrangements.

In germline, CDR1 is LNHDA, CDR2 SQIVND (reference sequence). The CDR3 covers 12 residues. V gave up 3 bases and J gave up 7 bases, with 9 bases separating them. Study-wide results and caveats: Elevated clonality accompanied ibrutinib response, with a return toward baseline values at progression. The study found baseline clonality above age-matched healthy donors, tracking circulating CD8+ T-cell counts.

Cryopreserved PBMCs provided around 1.9 micrograms of genomic DNA for the TCR beta libraries. This TCR was sampled from a human donor with chronic lymphocytic leukemia. The sequences come from PBMCs, collected at disease progression, from a patient treated with ibrutinib. This chain joins TRBV19 and TRBJ1-1, with D unclear. The CDR3 nucleotides read TGTGCCAGTAGTATCATTTCGGGTGAAGCTTTCTTT. Its protein product is CASSIISGEAFF.